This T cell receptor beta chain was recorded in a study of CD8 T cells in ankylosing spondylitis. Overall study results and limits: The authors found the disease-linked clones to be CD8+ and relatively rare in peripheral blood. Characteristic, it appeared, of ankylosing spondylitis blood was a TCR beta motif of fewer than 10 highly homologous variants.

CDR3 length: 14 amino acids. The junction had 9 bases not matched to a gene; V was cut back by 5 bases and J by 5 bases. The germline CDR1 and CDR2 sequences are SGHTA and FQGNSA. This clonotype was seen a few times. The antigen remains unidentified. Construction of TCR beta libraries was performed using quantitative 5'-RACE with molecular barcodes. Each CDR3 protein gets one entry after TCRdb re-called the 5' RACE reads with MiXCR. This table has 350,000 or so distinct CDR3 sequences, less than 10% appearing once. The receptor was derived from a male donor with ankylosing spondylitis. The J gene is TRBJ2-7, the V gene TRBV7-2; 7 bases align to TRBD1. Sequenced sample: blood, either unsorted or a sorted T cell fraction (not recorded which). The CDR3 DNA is TGTGCCAGCAGCCTCAACAGGGGATCGGACGAGCAGTACTTC. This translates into CASSLNRGSDEQYF.